This TCR beta chain appears in the sequencing data of a study of cytomegalovirus exposure and HLA in healthy donors (dated 2017 in TCRdb). For the study in its entirety: An earlier analysis of approximately 600 of the donors reported roughly 270 Gb of sequence data and some 120 million unique TCR beta sequences from roughly 200 million T cells. Roughly 300 gigabases of sequencing data and tens of millions of unique TCR sequences were included in an early release covering about 700 HLA-typed donors. Of the roughly 400 genotyped donors, approximately 80% fell in the genetic ancestry cluster associated with self-reported Caucasian donors. The study was designed to test whether signatures of past pathogen exposure could be identified by cataloging public T cell receptors. The T cell repertoires of under 700 subjects were profiled by immunosequencing and related to cytomegalovirus serostatus. Besides the first cohort of 666 subjects, a separate validation cohort made up of 120 or so different subjects was used. High-throughput TCR immunosequencing, statistical association of individual TCRs with disease status, and machine learning were combined to predict cytomegalovirus infection status. A later analysis re-examined previously published TCR beta repertoires from more than 650 donors and added high-resolution HLA genotyping to investigate patterns of TCR occurrence. In the later analysis, no new phenotypic data were used to find candidate immune exposures; instead, reliance was placed on TCR beta sequences and their occurrence across donors. An earlier analysis of several hundred of the donors applied high-throughput TCR beta sequencing to assess whether each TCR beta V gene segment acted as functional or pseudogenic. Alongside the repertoire data, information on donor age, sex, ethnicity and CMV serostatus was compiled. Genome-wide SNP genotypes for about three fifths of the 666 donors were used in a later genetic analysis, which treated that subset as a discovery cohort. All discovery cohort repertoires had been generated using a single sequencing platform. HLA typing covered class I and class II loci at four-digit resolution. Typing coverage differed by locus: A, B, C, DRB1 and DQB1 were typed in about 620-630 donors, DQA1 in approximately 520, DPA1 in some 570, and DPB1 in around 490. About five DR-DQ haplotypes were treated as single units for association and clustering because of strong linkage in the cohort. Among almost 400 genotyped donors of the cohort, an average of about 240,000 unique TCR beta nucleotide sequences were sequenced per donor, roughly 20% of them non-productive.

Study-wide conclusions, independent of this receptor: Because HLA typing was unavailable for some donors at each locus, only the typed subset was used in association tests. Approximately 16 rarely observed V segments, including chromosome 9 orphons, were excluded from the earlier analysis of a few hundred of the donors because counts were too low. Linkage disequilibrium might explain the correlated functional status among segregating V segments, but an unknown experimental factor could not be excluded. A further reported finding was that TCR beta sequences accurately predicted the HLA-A and HLA-B alleles for most subjects in the first cohort. Sequencing depth was assumed to be roughly uniform across donors in the presence/absence analyses, though that assumption may not hold. In a later analysis, TCR association rates were found to vary across HLA loci, with the most associated TCRs seen for DRB1 alleles and the fewest for HLA-C alleles. CMV serostatus was the only immune exposure information available for the cohort. A later genetic analysis reported fewer N-insertions in productive TCRs among donors in an Asian-associated ancestry cluster than the roughly 620-donor mean. In an earlier analysis of approximately 590 of the donors, most TCR beta V segments appeared in productive rearrangements about 90% or about 30% of the time, broadly matching IMGT annotations. According to a later analysis, most CMV-associated TCR beta chains appeared to be HLA-restricted, and the HLA associations seemed to be driven largely by CMV exposure. In a later analysis, HLA-associated TCR beta chains were found to be more clonally expanded and to have lower generation probabilities than equally common non-associated chains. While some public TCRs were present in many individuals, most TCR sequences turned up only very rarely across donors. A cluster of highly shared sequence variants was judged likely to be a technical artifact of the sequencing pipeline. Cytomegalovirus status was reported to be diagnosed by the classifier with high specificity and sensitivity in both the original and validation cohorts. The study gave a list of more than 150 TCR beta chains associated with cytomegalovirus. Some IMGT-functional V segments, including TRBV6-2 and TRBV6-3, could not be told apart with the 87-base-pair reads, so those segments were excluded. A few of the identified cytomegalovirus-associated TCR beta chains were confirmed in vitro to be specific for cytomegalovirus antigens. Only TCR beta chains were sequenced in this cohort, and the absence of alpha or paired-chain data limited detectable features. A later analysis reported that several top co-occurrence clusters appeared linked to parvovirus B19, influenza, CMV and Epstein-Barr virus. Specific HLA alleles were associated with around 18,000 TCR beta sequences at a false discovery rate of 0.05 in a later analysis. When HLA alleles, especially DR and DQ, strongly co-occurred, attributing TCR associations to individual alleles was difficult. An association between a missense DCLRE1C variant and V-gene and J-gene trimming of TCR beta chains was found in a later genetic analysis and replicated in an independent cohort. According to the authors, the approach could potentially be generalized to other disease states and immunological phenotypes.

The cohort consisted of approximately 690 healthy bone marrow donors. At the time of sampling, all cohort members were nominally healthy, though unrecorded immune exposures were likely present. The donor was CMV seronegative and belonged to the group of 350 to 400 seronegative cohort members. A peripheral blood sample was collected from each donor, and TCR beta sequencing was performed on peripheral blood mononuclear cells. Genomic DNA was extracted from the blood cell samples with the Qiagen DNeasy Blood Extraction Kit. Receptor libraries were prepared by the immunoSEQ multiplex PCR assay. The multiplex PCR relied on a mix of 60 forward primers for TCR Vbeta segments and 13 reverse primers for TCR Jbeta segments. The CDR3 region of rearranged TCR beta genes was amplified from genomic DNA by a multiplex PCR assay. The amplified TCR beta libraries were sequenced on the Illumina HiSeq System as 87-base-pair reads. Per the original workflow: Across the 700 or so repertoires, a later analysis counted 80 million or so unique TCR beta chains, roughly 11 million of which were shared by at least two donors. Raw reads were error-corrected and collapsed into unique sequences with a nearest-neighbor algorithm that merged closely related sequences to remove PCR and sequencing errors. V, D and J gene segments were assigned by aligning CDR3 sequences to IMGT reference sequences. For a sequence to be retained, at least a six-nucleotide match to both a V gene segment and a J gene segment was required. A rearrangement was called productive if the CDR3 had no stop codons and remained in frame with V and J, and every other rearrangement was called non-productive. CDR3 was defined according to IMGT convention as the region running from the second conserved V-encoded cysteine to the conserved J-encoded phenylalanine. In an earlier analysis of more than 550 of the donors, sequences lacking an unambiguous match to a single V gene segment were excluded. In an earlier analysis of several hundred of the donors, V segments were called functional above 56.7% productive rearrangements and were called segregating when the between-donor standard deviation exceeded 5%. A statistical classification framework was developed to diagnose cytomegalovirus status using the catalog of TCR beta chain sequences. V and J gene assignment, in a later analysis, came from comparing TCR nucleotide sequences with IMGT/GENE-DB human TR gene sequences. The TCRdist pipeline was used in a later analysis to assign CDR3 sequences and most-parsimonious VDJ recombination scenarios. In a later analysis, each TCR beta chain was defined by its CDR3 amino acid sequence together with its V-gene family, and reads lacking a unique V-gene family were excluded. To address suspected cross-contamination and a sequencing artifact, a later analysis removed a few hundred highly shared, low-generation-probability nucleotide sequences. For each public chain, a later analysis derived a clonal expansion index from normalized ranks of inferred template counts within each repertoire. Generation probabilities in a later analysis came from a VDJ recombination model fitted to out-of-frame rearrangements, and those results were checked against IGoR. In a later analysis, hypergeometric tests were used to score TCR-TCR, TCR-HLA and TCR-CMV co-occurrence, with a repertoire-size bias correction applied to TCR pairs. In a later analysis, false discovery rates were estimated by permuting HLA or CMV assignments 20 times. In a later analysis, co-occurring TCRs were grouped using DBSCAN, with TCRdist sequence similarity added in when clustering inside HLA-allele-positive subsets. For co-occurrence clustering, repertoires with fewer than 30,000 or more than 120,000 public chains were excluded, along with about five repertoires with anomalous nucleotide sharing. The source is immuneACCESS, and TCRdb retained only in-frame sequences with V and J called. Part of the clones is not carried over; for the studies checked, unresolved V genes explain less than half of this, and the remainder is unexplained. The DNA gave D and trimming, while V, J and clone size come from that table. This sample is represented by over 55,000 clones; around 80% of them were singletons. Around 5.9% of the sample comes from the top ten.

Details on this clone: The antigen it binds to is not known. No base quality values were provided; no much bigger clone lies one nucleotide off.

CDR3 length: 19 amino acids, cysteine to phenylalanine. Only the CDR3 DNA is retained, 57 bases long and in frame from the first base. The germline V gene (reference sequence) gives CDR1 as LNHNV and CDR2 as YYDKDF. At the junction V is shortened by 0 bases and J by 1 base; bases outside the gene matches: 4. The sequence was collected from a male donor in good health and CMV-seronegative. Sequencing used PBMCs. The sequence is built from TRBV15 and TRBJ2-2; 14 of the junction bases match TRBD2. The CDR3 protein: CATSRDLGTSGGNTGELFF. The base sequence is TGTGCCACCAGCAGAGATCTTGGGACTAGCGGGGGGAACACCGGGGAGCTGTTTTTT.